The sequence of this TCR beta chain was determined in a study of OX40 agonist ivuxolimab in advanced cancers. Some clones are missing from TCRdb's copy, which holds only in-frame ones; the method was immunoSEQ multiplex PCR. The sample consists of some 34,000 clones, more than 80% of them appearing once. V gave up 5 bases and J gave up 3 bases, with 11 bases separating them. The germline CDR1 and CDR2 sequences are MGHDK and SYGVNS. The CDR3 covers 13 residues. The chain has TRBV25-1 and TRBJ2-7; maybe TRBD1 (6 bases). The sequence derives from an adult with an advanced solid tumor such as melanoma, head and neck, liver or kidney cancer. The specimen was CD4+ or CD8+ T cells sorted from blood, collected in a trial of the OX40 agonist ivuxolimab. CDR3 in DNA: TGTGCCAGCAGTTGGGGACACAGCTACGAGCAGTACTTC. It translates to CASSWGHSYEQYF.